The TCR beta chain under discussion was sequenced for a study of PD-1 blockade in classical Hodgkin lymphoma. CDR3 length: 14 amino acids. The germline CDR1 and CDR2 sequences are SEHNR and FQNEAQ (reference sequence). V dropped 3 bases and J dropped 1 base, with 9 bases sitting between them. Measured with immunoSEQ multiplex PCR; TCRdb has only the in-frame clones, and not every one. The repertoire holds about 37,000 clones, with around 80% as singletons. General observations from the study: Relapsed/refractory patients reportedly had the lowest baseline TCR diversity, below newly diagnosed patients, who were below healthy donors. When nivolumab was started under 1 year after ASCT, patients were excluded.

This clone was seen only once. The antigen is undetermined. Each patient experienced a relapse that followed autologous stem cell transplantation, and brentuximab vedotin exposure varied. The chain recombines TRBV7-9 with TRBJ1-1, with D unresolved. The clonotype originates from a human donor with classical Hodgkin lymphoma. The specimen comprised peripheral blood mononuclear cells (PBMCs), sampled before the second cycle of nivolumab. Here the CDR3 DNA reads TGTGCCAGCAGCTTTGGCACTTGGAACACTGAAGCTTTCTTT. It translates to CASSFGTWNTEAFF.